This section outlines one T cell receptor beta chain sequence together with its context. This entry is derived from a study of T cells expressing NK-cell markers. Study-level background: One of eight sequenced donors was HCMV-seronegative; the other seven were seropositive.

TCRdb re-analyzed the 5' RACE reads; it lists each CDR3 protein once, without DNA. The repertoire table contains 250,000 to 300,000 distinct CDR3 sequences. The sequence was obtained from a young man in good health. Sequenced sample: blood T cells: a sorted CD56 or NKG2C T cell subset, CD4+ or CD8+ T cells, or bulk PBMC T cells (not recorded which).

The CDR3 spells CASSRDFRAGELFF. The chain uses TRBV12-3 or TRBV12-4 and TRBJ2-2; TCRdb proposes TRBD2, but this gene call is untestable without DNA. The CDR3 covers 14 residues.